A single sample gave rise to the 9 T cell receptor beta chains below, sequenced in a study of cytomegalovirus exposure and HLA in healthy donors. TCRdb keeps only in-frame clones here, not all; method: immunoSEQ multiplex PCR. The sample consists of roughly 50,000 clones, approximately 92% of them appearing once. The sample taken for sequencing was PBMCs. The receptors stem from a young man in good health and CMV-seronegative.

The rearrangement uses TRBV2 and TRBJ2-7, with 9 bases that match TRBD2. The CDR3 length is 18 residues. The J segment lost 6 bases and the V segment lost 3 bases, leaving 18 bases of the junction unmatched. Germline V gene sequence: CDR1 SNHLY, CDR2 FYNNEI. DNA for the CDR3: TGTGCCAGCAGTGATCCCCTAGCGGGGTACCTCTCTCTCCGCGAGCAGTACTTC. This sequence encodes CASSDPLAGYLSLREQYF.

The chain combines TRBV5-5 with TRBJ2-3; 9 nucleotides align to TRBD1. The CDR3 runs 15 residues. Germline CDR1 and CDR2: SGHKS and YYEKEE (reference sequence). V lost 8 bases and J lost 2; bases outside the gene matches: 9. The CDR3 reads CASLQGARVTDTQYF. In nucleotides, the CDR3 is TGTGCCAGTTTACAGGGGGCGAGGGTCACAGATACGCAGTATTTT.

The chain carries TRBV2 and TRBJ1-4; 8 bases fit TRBD1. Germline V gene data show CDR1 as SNHLY and CDR2 as FYNNEI. V was pared by 6 bases and J by 5 bases, with 8 bases of the junction left unmatched. The CDR3 contains 15 residues. This chain's CDR3 is CASRPFRDRNEKLFF. CDR3 DNA sequence: TGTGCCAGCAGGCCTTTCCGGGACAGGAATGAAAAACTGTTTTTT.

The V call is TRBV15, the J call TRBJ2-7, with 9 nucleotides matching TRBD2. The germline V gene encodes CDR1 LNHNV and CDR2 YYDKDF (reference sequence). This CDR3 region has 17 residues. The J segment lost 3 bases and the V segment lost 1 base, leaving 10 bases of the junction unmatched. The CDR3 sequence is CATSRARGAGGGYEQYF. The DNA of the CDR3 is TGTGCCACCAGCAGAGCCCGGGGAGCGGGAGGTGGCTACGAGCAGTACTTC.

The chain uses TRBV18 and TRBJ2-1; maybe TRBD2 (6 bases). Deletions cut 3 bases from V and 1 base from J, with 16 bases between. The CDR3 loop spans 17 amino acids. Germline assignment: CDR1 KGHSH and CDR2 LQKENI. Written as DNA, the CDR3 is TGTGCCAGCTCACCCTCCCGACTAGATGCGTCCTACAATGAGCAGTTCTTC. This codes for CASSPSRLDASYNEQFF.

This chain links TRBV2 with TRBJ1-2; TRBD1 might be the D (5 bases). Trimming left V 1 base short and J 3 bases short, with 9 bases between. CDR3 length equals 14 residues. Per the germline V gene, CDR1 is SNHLY and CDR2 is FYNNEI. The CDR3 protein is CASSEGQGDYGYTF. For the CDR3, the DNA is TGTGCCAGCAGTGAAGGACAAGGGGACTATGGCTACACCTTC.

The chain combines TRBV6-4 with TRBJ2-5, with a possible D match to TRBD1 (6 bases). CDR1 and CDR2 (germline): MRHNA, SNTAGT. The V and J ends lost 6 bases and 3 bases respectively, with 11 bases between them. The CDR3 length is 13 residues. Written as DNA, the CDR3 is TGTGCCAGCAGCGAGCCAGGGGAAGAGACCCAGTACTTC. Amino acid sequence: CASSEPGEETQYF.

CDR3 nucleotide sequence: TGTGCCAGCAGCTTACGACAGCCGCGCGAGACCCAGTACTTC. Its translation: CASSLRQPRETQYF. The chain recombines TRBV11-2 with TRBJ2-5, with TRBD1 as a possible D gene (5 bases). The CDR3 runs to 14 residues. Trimming removed 2 bases at V and 5 bases at J, with 12 bases between. CDR1 and CDR2 from the germline V gene are SGHAT and FQNNGV.

The V and J genes are TRBV19 and TRBJ2-7; 12 nucleotides agree with TRBD2. Germline V CDR1 and CDR2: LNHDA, SQIVND (reference sequence). The CDR3 sequence is 18 residues long. The V and J ends lost 6 bases and 3 bases, in that order; junction bases with no gene match: 15. Here the CDR3 reads CASSASGPTSGRNYEQYF. CDR3 nucleotide sequence: TGTGCCAGTAGCGCGTCCGGTCCGACTAGCGGGAGAAACTACGAGCAGTACTTC.